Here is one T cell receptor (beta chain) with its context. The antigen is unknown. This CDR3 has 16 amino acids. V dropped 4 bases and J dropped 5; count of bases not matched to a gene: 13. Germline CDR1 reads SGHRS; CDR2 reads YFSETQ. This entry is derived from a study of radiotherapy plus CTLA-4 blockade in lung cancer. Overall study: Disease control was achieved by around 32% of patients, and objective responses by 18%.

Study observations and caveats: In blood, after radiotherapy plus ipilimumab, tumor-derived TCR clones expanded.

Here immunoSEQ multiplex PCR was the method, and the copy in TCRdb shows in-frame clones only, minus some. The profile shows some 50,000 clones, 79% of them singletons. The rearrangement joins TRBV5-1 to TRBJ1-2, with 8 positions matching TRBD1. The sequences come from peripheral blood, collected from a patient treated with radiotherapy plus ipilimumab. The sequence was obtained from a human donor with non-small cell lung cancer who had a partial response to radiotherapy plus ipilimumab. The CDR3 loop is CASSSTGTGGGYGYTF. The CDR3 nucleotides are TGCGCCAGCAGCAGTACCGGGACAGGCGGAGGTTATGGCTACACCTTC.